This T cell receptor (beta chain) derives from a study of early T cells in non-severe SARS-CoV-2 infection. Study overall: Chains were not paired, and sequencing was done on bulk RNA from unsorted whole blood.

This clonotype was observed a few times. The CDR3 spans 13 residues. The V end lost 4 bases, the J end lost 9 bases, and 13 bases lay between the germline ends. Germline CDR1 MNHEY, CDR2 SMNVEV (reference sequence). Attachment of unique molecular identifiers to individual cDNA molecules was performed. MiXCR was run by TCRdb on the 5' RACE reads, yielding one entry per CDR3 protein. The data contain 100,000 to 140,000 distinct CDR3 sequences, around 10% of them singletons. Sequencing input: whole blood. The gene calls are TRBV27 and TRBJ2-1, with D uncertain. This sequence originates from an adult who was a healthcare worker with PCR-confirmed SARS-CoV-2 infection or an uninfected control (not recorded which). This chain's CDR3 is CASSSLVSGEQFF. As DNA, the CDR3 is TGTGCCAGCAGTTCACTCGTTAGTGGTGAGCAGTTCTTC.